The 26 T cell receptor beta chains reported below all come from one sample, sequenced in a study of Ad26.COV2.S vaccination and SARS-CoV-2 variants. Treatment denoted: about 20 received Ad26.COV2.S at low or high dose, single or two shots; roughly five received placebo; per-sample allocation not given. After the first vaccine or placebo injection, samples were drawn on day 63. Profiled with immunoSEQ multiplex PCR; TCRdb holds only in-frame clones, not every one. The table shows roughly 300,000 clones, with about 88% occurring only once. The material was peripheral blood, obtained in a trial of Ad26.COV2.S vaccine versus placebo. The receptors derive from a person between 18 and 59 years old who received the Ad26.COV2.S COVID-19 vaccine or a placebo.

The chain recombines TRBV28 with TRBJ1-2, with 9 bases matching TRBD1. The CDR3 has 19 residues. Losses at the gene ends were 5 bases for V and 0 bases for J; bases not matched to a gene: 16. Germline-derived CDR1 and CDR2 are MDHEN and SYDVKM. DNA of the CDR3: TGTGCCAGCAGTCACCCTCCGGGGACAGGGTCGCGAGCTAACTATGGCTACACCTTC. Its translation is CASSHPPGTGSRANYGYTF.

The chain is built from TRBV5-1 and TRBJ2-7; 7 nucleotides agree with TRBD1. The V gene's germline CDR1 is SGHRS and CDR2 YFSETQ. The CDR3 length is 14 residues. V trimming: 4 bases; J trimming: 2 bases; junction bases outside the gene matches: 6. The DNA for the CDR3 is TGCGCCAGCAGCCCGACAGGGATACCCTACGAGCAGTACTTC. Amino acids: CASSPTGIPYEQYF.

This rearrangement joins TRBV3-1 (or the pseudogene TRBV3-2) to TRBJ2-7; perhaps TRBD2 as D (5 bases). The CDR3 extends over 14 amino acids. V shed 1 base and J shed 7 bases, with 14 bases lying between them. Germline values: CDR1 LGHDT, CDR2 YNNKEL (reference sequence). The DNA for the CDR3 is TGTGCCAGCAGCCAAGGGGCGAGGGTCTTTGAGCAGTACTTC. It yields the protein CASSQGARVFEQYF.

V usage is TRBV20-1 and J usage is TRBJ2-5; 16 nucleotides match TRBD2. Looked up from germline, CDR1 is DFQATT and CDR2 is SNEGSKA (reference sequence). V lost 3 bases, J lost 1 base, and 5 bases stayed unmatched. The CDR3 runs 17 residues. The CDR3 DNA is TGCAGTGCTAGTGATGGGACTAGCGGGGGGGCCCAAGAGACCCAGTACTTC. The encoded protein is CSASDGTSGGAQETQYF.

This clone was found a few times. The gene calls are TRBV7-9 and TRBJ1-6, with a weak D call TRBD1 (5 bases). Trimming cost V 0 bases and J 5 bases, with 11 bases left between them. In germline, CDR1 is SEHNR, CDR2 FQNEAQ (reference sequence). The CDR3 contains 16 residues. CDR3 coding DNA: TGTGCCAGCAGCTTAGCGGGACTGAGTAATAATTCACCCCTCCACTTT. It encodes CASSLAGLSNNSPLHF.

The J gene is TRBJ2-5, the V gene TRBV7-3; D gene ambiguous. Trimming took off 5 bases at V and 5 bases at J, with 18 bases between the two ends. This CDR3 is 15 amino acids long. Germline V gene data show CDR1 as SGHTA and CDR2 as FQGTGA. Here the CDR3 DNA reads TGTGCCAGCAGCCGTAGGCGAGAATTTGGGGAGACCCAGTACTTC. This encodes CASSRRREFGETQYF.

The chain uses TRBV30 and TRBJ1-4; D unclear. This CDR3 has 13 amino acids. Trimming removed 4 bases at V and 4 bases at J, with 10 bases between. CDR1 is GTSNPN, CDR2 SVGIG, per germline (reference sequence). The CDR3 DNA sequence: TGTGCCTGGAACCGGGGAGGTAATGAAAAACTGTTTTTT. Encoded protein: CAWNRGGNEKLFF.

The genes are TRBV6-6 and TRBJ1-2; the D gene is possibly TRBD1 (6 bases). The V gene lost 5 bases and the J gene lost 5 bases, with 12 bases spanning the gap. From germline, CDR1 is MNHNY and CDR2 SVGAGI (reference sequence). The CDR3 consists of 13 residues. CDR3 nucleotides: TGTGCCAGCAGTCGACAGGACGCATATGGCTACACCTTC. Translated: CASSRQDAYGYTF.

The chain combines TRBV15 with TRBJ1-4; no clear D gene. V lost 8 bases and J lost 6, with 13 bases in between. The CDR3 sequence is 13 residues long. Germline V gene lookup returns CDR1 LNHNV and CDR2 YYDKDF (reference sequence). In nucleotides, the CDR3 is TGTGCCACCCAGCGGTTGAGGGATGAAAAACTGTTTTTT. Amino acids: CATQRLRDEKLFF.

This clone was recorded once. The chain has TRBV5-1 and TRBJ2-1; D is undetermined. Trimming cost V 0 bases and J 8 bases, with 12 bases left between them. Germline loops: CDR1 SGHRS, CDR2 YFSETQ. The CDR3 runs 14 residues. The CDR3 sequence: CASSLESVRDEQFF. In DNA, the CDR3 is TGCGCCAGCAGCTTGGAATCGGTCCGGGATGAGCAGTTCTTC.

This clone appeared a few times. The chain couples TRBV11-2 to TRBJ2-1, with a possible D match to TRBD2 (5 bases). The CDR3 consists of 16 residues. The germline V and J ends were trimmed by 5 bases and 5 bases, with 19 bases remaining between them. Looked up from germline, CDR1 is SGHAT and CDR2 is FQNNGV. The DNA of the CDR3 is TGTGCCAGCAGCCAAGCGCCGGAGGAATGGGACAATGAGCAGTTCTTC. Residues: CASSQAPEEWDNEQFF.

The chain links TRBV28 to TRBJ1-2, with TRBD1 matching 8 bases. Germline loops: CDR1 MDHEN, CDR2 SYDVKM. The CDR3 has 13 residues. With 8 bases clipped from V and 3 bases from J, the junction kept 5 bases outside the gene matches. Here the CDR3 reads CASVPGGDYGYTF. DNA of the CDR3: TGTGCCAGCGTTCCAGGGGGCGACTATGGCTACACCTTC.

This chain connects TRBV6-5 to TRBJ2-5; D ambiguous. Deletions cut 6 bases from V and 1 base from J, with 9 bases between. The CDR3 spans 13 residues. CDR1 MNHEY and CDR2 SVGAGI come from the germline V gene. The CDR3 loop reads CASRARIQETQYF. Here the CDR3 DNA reads TGTGCCAGCAGGGCGCGGATCCAAGAGACCCAGTACTTC.

This clone was counted a few times. Different DNA sequences within this sample yield the same CDR3. The chain couples TRBV9 to TRBJ1-2; D possibly corresponds to TRBD1 (5 bases). The germline V gene has CDR1 SGDLS and CDR2 YYNGEE. There are 14 residues in the CDR3. The V and J ends lost 0 bases and 2 bases respectively, with 8 bases between them. CDR3 amino acids: CASSVGAGNYGYTF. CDR3 nucleotides: TGTGCCAGCAGCGTAGGTGCAGGGAACTATGGCTACACCTTC.

J is TRBJ2-3 and V is TRBV7-3; D ambiguous. Germline-derived CDR1 and CDR2 are SGHTA and FQGTGA. The CDR3 spans 13 residues. Trimming pared 8 bases from V and 4 bases from J, leaving 13 bases between. CDR3 region: CASASARPDTQYF. CDR3 DNA: TGTGCCAGCGCGAGTGCACGCCCAGATACGCAGTATTTT.

This clone occurred once. V is TRBV6-1 and J is TRBJ2-7; no clear D. This CDR3 spans 13 amino acids. Trimming took off 3 bases at V and 4 bases at J, with 10 bases between the two ends. Germline assignment: CDR1 MNHNS and CDR2 SASEGT. CDR3 in amino acids: CASSDRLRYEQYF. CDR3 bases: TGTGCCAGCAGTGATAGGTTGAGGTACGAGCAGTACTTC.

The genes are TRBV4-3 and TRBJ2-3, with 9 nucleotides matching TRBD2. The germline CDR1 and CDR2 sequences are LGHNA and YSLEER. There are 15 residues in the CDR3. With 1 base clipped from V and 5 bases from J, the junction kept 4 bases outside the gene matches. Here the CDR3 DNA reads TGCGCCAGCAGCCAAGGCGGGGGGGGCTTAGATACGCAGTATTTT. This translates into CASSQGGGGLDTQYF.

Details on this clone: This CDR3 is also generated by other DNA sequences in the sample. The rearrangement joins TRBV7-9 to TRBJ1-1; no clear D gene. Looked up from germline, CDR1 is SEHNR and CDR2 is FQNEAQ (reference sequence). The CDR3 length is 13 residues. V shed 5 bases and J shed 4 bases, with 11 bases lying between them. The CDR3 sequence is CASSLEGGTEAFF. The CDR3 DNA is TGTGCCAGCAGCCTAGAGGGCGGCACTGAAGCTTTCTTT.

The rearrangement links TRBV4-2 to TRBJ1-1; D is possibly TRBD1 (5 bases). The CDR3 extends over 16 amino acids. The ends were cut back, 0 bases at V and 3 bases at J, with 14 bases in the middle. Per the germline V gene, CDR1 is LGHNA and CDR2 is YNFKEQ. CDR3 amino acids: CASSQDGGGGDTEAFF. CDR3 in DNA: TGTGCCAGCAGCCAAGATGGAGGCGGGGGGGACACTGAAGCTTTCTTT.

This rearrangement joins TRBV7-2 to TRBJ1-5; 9 bases are a match to TRBD1. The trim removed 3 bases at V and 2 bases at J, leaving 2 bases unmatched. Germline values: CDR1 SGHTA, CDR2 FQGNSA. This CDR3 is built from 15 residues. The CDR3 sequence: CASSFRTGGNQPQHF. The CDR3 region has the DNA TGTGCCAGCAGCTTCCGGACAGGGGGCAATCAGCCCCAGCATTTT.

This clone was picked up one time. The V gene is TRBV6-5, the J gene TRBJ1-1, with D possibly TRBD1 on 5 matching bases. V was trimmed by 6 bases and J by 7 bases, leaving 18 bases between them. The CDR3 spans 14 residues. Germline lookup yields CDR1 MNHEY and CDR2 SVGAGI. The CDR3 DNA follows: TGTGCCAGCAGAGGAGGGTATGTGAGGGGTGAAGCTTTCTTT. Amino acids: CASRGGYVRGEAFF.

The chain employs TRBV3-1 (or the pseudogene TRBV3-2) and TRBJ1-2, with TRBD1 as a possible D gene (5 bases). V was trimmed by 1 base and J by 2 bases, leaving 8 bases between them. CDR1 and CDR2 (germline): LGHDT, YNNKEL (reference sequence). The CDR3 is 14 residues long. In DNA, the CDR3 is TGTGCCAGCAGCCAAGGGCGGGGGAACTATGGCTACACCTTC. Translation gives CASSQGRGNYGYTF.

The genes are TRBV7-3 and TRBJ2-6; maybe TRBD2 (6 bases). Trimming shortened V by 3 bases and J by 2 bases, and 14 bases separated the two germline ends. Germline assignment: CDR1 SGHTA and CDR2 FQGTGA. This CDR3 is built from 17 residues. Here the CDR3 DNA reads TGTGCCAGCAGCTTGGGAGGAATGGCAGCTGGGGCCAACGTCCTGACTTTC. Translated, it gives CASSLGGMAAGANVLTF.

The V and J genes are TRBV6-1 and TRBJ2-7, with 8 bases identical to TRBD2. With 2 bases clipped from V and 2 bases from J, the junction kept 8 bases outside the gene matches. Germline V gene data show CDR1 as MNHNS and CDR2 as SASEGT. There are 16 residues in the CDR3. CDR3 DNA sequence: TGTGCCAGCAGTGAACGGCCTAGCGGGCGAGCCTACGAGCAGTACTTC. Protein sequence: CASSERPSGRAYEQYF.

The chain carries TRBV24-1 and TRBJ2-2; 7 nucleotides agree with TRBD1. The CDR3 has 16 residues. Germline loops: CDR1 KGHDR, CDR2 SFDVKD. After removal of 1 base from V and 1 base from J, the junction contained 2 bases not matched to a gene. CDR3 sequence reads: CATSDFSGGNTGELFF. The DNA for the CDR3 is TGTGCCACCAGTGATTTCTCAGGGGGGAACACCGGGGAGCTGTTTTTT.

This rearrangement joins TRBV7-9 to TRBJ1-5; no definite D call. Germline assignment: CDR1 SEHNR and CDR2 FQNEAQ (reference sequence). The CDR3 spans 14 residues. V dropped 1 base and J dropped 6 bases, with 10 bases sitting between them. CDR3 residues: CASSLDGVGQPQHF. CDR3 DNA sequence: TGTGCCAGCAGCTTAGATGGGGTAGGTCAGCCCCAGCATTTT.